Listed here are 25 T cell receptor beta chains from one sample, sequenced in a study of blood T cell repertoires in COVID-19. TCRdb's copy holds only in-frame clones and misses some; the assay was immunoSEQ multiplex PCR. The repertoire holds fewer than 65,000 clones, with approximately 89% as singletons. The sequenced material came from peripheral blood. These receptors were collected from a man in his 60s with acute or convalescent COVID-19.

The J gene is TRBJ2-1, the V gene TRBV3-1 (or the pseudogene TRBV3-2); weak D call: TRBD2 (6 bases). Germline V gene data show CDR1 as LGHDT and CDR2 as YNNKEL (reference sequence). The ends were cut back, 3 bases at V and 5 bases at J, with 14 bases in the middle. CDR3 length equals 15 residues. The CDR3 coding sequence is TGTGCCAGCAGCCAGGGGGGACTGGTAAACAATGAGCAGTTCTTC. Amino acids: CASSQGGLVNNEQFF.

V and J are TRBV3-1 (or the pseudogene TRBV3-2) and TRBJ1-3, with D possibly being TRBD1 (5 bases). V lost 1 base, J lost 2 bases, and 9 bases lay in between. Looked up from germline, CDR1 is LGHDT and CDR2 is YNNKEL (reference sequence). The CDR3 runs 15 residues. The CDR3 sequence is CASSQVRTTGNTIYF. The CDR3 DNA follows: TGTGCCAGCAGCCAAGTTCGGACAACTGGAAACACCATATATTTT.

The rearrangement links TRBV7-2 to TRBJ2-1; 10 nucleotides align to TRBD1. Germline lookup yields CDR1 SGHTA and CDR2 FQGNSA. The J segment lost 4 bases and the V segment lost 4 bases, leaving 7 bases of the junction unmatched. The CDR3 has 16 amino acids. DNA of the CDR3: TGTGCCAGCAGCTGGACCAGGGACAGGGGTTACAATGAGCAGTTCTTC. Amino acids: CASSWTRDRGYNEQFF.

This chain connects TRBV18 to TRBJ1-2; TRBD1 is a possible D gene (5 bases). This CDR3 is 14 amino acids long. Trimming took off 1 base at V and 2 bases at J, with 8 bases between the two ends. Germline CDR1 is KGHSH and CDR2 is LQKENI. The CDR3 nucleotides are TGTGCCAGCTCACCACTGGACACCAACTATGGCTACACCTTC. It translates to CASSPLDTNYGYTF.

The genes are TRBV25-1 and TRBJ2-7; 7 bases are shared with TRBD2. The ends lost 5 bases at V and 1 base at J; junction bases unmatched: 5. The germline CDR1 and CDR2 sequences are MGHDK and SYGVNS. This CDR3 is built from 14 residues. CDR3 coding DNA: TGTGCCAGCAGTATGGTGGGGGGGTCCTACGAGCAGTACTTC. Translated: CASSMVGGSYEQYF.

The chain has TRBV10-3 and TRBJ1-3, with D tentatively TRBD1 (6 bases). The CDR3 has 17 amino acids. The germline gives CDR1 ENHRY, CDR2 SYGVKD. Between the trimmed V and J ends, which lost 0 bases and 0 bases, there was a span of 12 bases. The CDR3 region has the DNA TGTGCCATCAGTGAGTCTAGGACAGTAAGCTCTGGAAACACCATATATTTT. Amino acids: CAISESRTVSSGNTIYF.

The V call is TRBV7-8, the J call TRBJ1-1; 7 bases match TRBD1. The CDR3 has 14 amino acids. V trimming: 5 bases; J trimming: 4 bases; junction bases outside the gene matches: 7. CDR1 SGHVS and CDR2 FQNEAQ come from the germline V gene. The CDR3 bases are TGTGCCAGCAGCCCTCTGACAGGGAGCACTGAAGCTTTCTTT. Amino acid sequence: CASSPLTGSTEAFF.

This clone is a singleton in its sample. The chain combines TRBV7-2 with TRBJ2-1; TRBD1 matches 8 bases. The CDR3 covers 13 residues. The V gene end was trimmed by 5 bases and the J gene end by 8 bases; junction bases not matched to a gene: 5. Per the germline V gene, CDR1 is SGHTA and CDR2 is FQGNSA. CDR3: CASSGQGHHEQFF. CDR3 nucleotide sequence: TGTGCCAGCAGCGGACAGGGCCACCATGAGCAGTTCTTC.

The J gene is TRBJ1-5, the V gene TRBV12-2; TRBD1, as called in the table, went unchecked against the DNA. TRBV12-2 is listed as a pseudogene. The CDR3 is 15 amino acids. Here the CDR3 DNA reads TGTGCAAGTCGCTTAGGGGGACAGGGGAACCAGCCCCAGCATTTT. This gives the protein CASRLGGQGNQPQHF.

This chain joins TRBV2 and TRBJ2-7, with 7 bases that match TRBD2. The CDR3 runs 15 residues. The germline CDR1 and CDR2 sequences are SNHLY and FYNNEI. The V and J ends lost 1 base and 2 bases, in that order; junction bases with no gene match: 5. The CDR3 DNA reads TGTGCCAGCAGTGAAGGAGGCGGGAGTGCCTACGAGCAGTACTTC. This encodes CASSEGGGSAYEQYF.

The J gene is TRBJ2-2, the V gene TRBV11-3; D is uncertain. The CDR3 loop spans 13 amino acids. Germline V lookup: CDR1 SGHNT, CDR2 YENEEA. V gave up 0 bases and J gave up 5 bases, with 4 bases separating them. DNA for the CDR3: TGTGCCAGCAGCTTAGAGAGGACCGGGGAGCTGTTTTTT. This gives the protein CASSLERTGELFF. Drawing the rest from reference TRBV11-3 and TRBJ2-2, the complete variable domain is EAGVVQSPRYKIIEKKQPVAFWCNPISGHNTLYWYLQNLGQGPELLIRYENEEAVDDSQLPKDRFSAERLKGVDSTLKIQPAELGDSAVYLCASSLERTGELFFGEGSRLTVL.

This clone has a handful of counts. The J gene is TRBJ2-1, the V gene TRBV28; D may be TRBD1 (6 bases). Germline V gene data show CDR1 as MDHEN and CDR2 as SYDVKM. V gave up 1 base and J gave up 0 bases, with 7 bases separating them. CDR3 length: 15 residues. CDR3 nucleotides: TGTGCCAGCAGTTTATTGGGGGCCTCCTACAATGAGCAGTTCTTC. Translating it yields CASSLLGASYNEQFF.

The rearrangement joins TRBV5-6 to TRBJ2-1, with D perhaps TRBD2 (5 bases). Germline assignment: CDR1 SGHDT and CDR2 YYEEEE. The germline V and J ends were trimmed by 4 bases and 9 bases, with 14 bases remaining between them. The CDR3 covers 13 residues. The CDR3 reads CASSQLVVGEQFF. Here the CDR3 DNA reads TGTGCCAGCAGCCAACTAGTGGTCGGTGAGCAGTTCTTC.

This clone was found once. The chain has TRBV19 and TRBJ2-1; D perhaps matches TRBD1 (6 bases). With 1 base removed from V and 3 bases from J, the gap between germline ends came to 10 bases. CDR1 LNHDA and CDR2 SQIVND come from the germline V gene (reference sequence). The CDR3 loop spans 15 amino acids. The CDR3 region is CASSIGTGSYNEQFF. For the CDR3, the DNA is TGTGCCAGTAGTATAGGAACAGGGAGCTACAATGAGCAGTTCTTC.

V usage is TRBV24-1 and J usage is TRBJ2-3, with 12 bases matching TRBD1. After removal of 9 bases from V and 5 bases from J, the junction contained 5 bases not matched to a gene. There are 14 residues in the CDR3. Germline V lookup: CDR1 KGHDR, CDR2 SFDVKD. CDR3 region: CATGDRGRVDTQYF. CDR3 nucleotide sequence: TGTGCCACCGGGGACAGGGGGCGGGTAGATACGCAGTATTTT.

The chain combines TRBV3-1 (or the pseudogene TRBV3-2) with TRBJ2-3; D ambiguous. V lost 4 bases and J lost 9, with 20 bases in between. The CDR3 length is 15 residues. CDR1 is LGHDT and CDR2 is YNNKEL in the germline V gene (reference sequence). CDR3 bases: TGTGCCAGCAGCCTCCGAGCGACCGCCCCAAGGACGCAGTATTTT. This translates into CASSLRATAPRTQYF.

This chain uses TRBV27 with TRBJ1-1; no firm D call. V dropped 1 base and J dropped 5 bases, with 11 bases sitting between them. The CDR3 length is 14 residues. Germline V gene sequence: CDR1 MNHEY, CDR2 SMNVEV (reference sequence). The CDR3 loop is CASSLYLSETEAFF. Written as DNA, the CDR3 is TGTGCCAGCAGTTTATATCTCTCCGAGACTGAAGCTTTCTTT.

The genes are TRBV7-9 and TRBJ2-7; D unresolved. V lost 5 bases and J lost 0, with 11 bases in between. CDR1 and CDR2 (germline): SEHNR, FQNEAQ (reference sequence). The CDR3 totals 14 residues. In DNA, the CDR3 is TGTGCCAGCAGCCGAGGTCGGCTCTCCTACGAGCAGTACTTC. It is translated as CASSRGRLSYEQYF.

For the CDR3, the DNA is TGTGCCAGCAGTTTATCGAACCCAGGGGACGGCAATCAGCCCCAGCATTTT. Translated: CASSLSNPGDGNQPQHF. The V and J genes are TRBV27 and TRBJ1-5; D possibly corresponds to TRBD1 (6 bases). The length of the CDR3 is 17 residues. Germline V gene data show CDR1 as MNHEY and CDR2 as SMNVEV (reference sequence). V was trimmed by 0 bases and J by 2 bases, leaving 14 bases between them.

The rearrangement uses TRBV4-2 and TRBJ2-4, with D perhaps TRBD1 (5 bases). This CDR3 is built from 15 residues. Trimming took 3 bases from V and 5 from J, leaving 14 bases between them. Per germline, CDR1 LGHNA and CDR2 YNFKEQ. The CDR3 here is CASSQAWVGENIQYF. Here the CDR3 DNA reads TGTGCCAGCAGCCAGGCATGGGTAGGGGAAAACATTCAGTACTTC.

The chain is built from TRBV29-1 and TRBJ2-3; maybe TRBD1 (5 bases). CDR3 length: 15 amino acids. The ends were cut back, 0 bases at V and 1 base at J, with 11 bases in the middle. Germline CDR1 reads SQVTM; CDR2 reads ANQGSEA. This CDR3 reads CSVEDLGRGTDTQYF. CDR3 in DNA: TGCAGCGTTGAAGATTTGGGCAGGGGCACAGATACGCAGTATTTT.

This chain uses TRBV30 with TRBJ1-6, with D possibly matching TRBD1 (6 bases). Trimming cost V 4 bases and J 10 bases, with 23 bases left between them. The V gene's germline CDR1 is GTSNPN and CDR2 SVGIG (reference sequence). The CDR3 sequence is 16 residues long. CDR3: CAWMSGGGVDQSPLHF. The DNA of the CDR3 is TGTGCCTGGATGTCGGGGGGCGGGGTCGATCAATCACCCCTCCACTTT.

This clone was found a few times. The rearrangement joins TRBV21-1 to TRBJ1-5; the table gives TRBD1 as D, unverified against the DNA. TRBV21-1 is a known pseudogene. CDR3 length: 16 residues. The CDR3 reads CASSKVGYRSNQPQHF. CDR3 bases: TGTGCCAGCAGCAAAGTCGGGTACAGGAGCAATCAGCCCCAGCATTTT.

The rearrangement links TRBV5-1 to TRBJ1-4; D remains unclear. With 0 bases removed from V and 0 bases from J, the gap between germline ends came to 9 bases. The CDR3 has 16 amino acids. CDR1 SGHRS and CDR2 YFSETQ come from the germline V gene. The CDR3 region is CASSLGDLTTNEKLFF. The CDR3 DNA sequence: TGCGCCAGCAGCTTGGGAGATTTAACAACTAATGAAAAACTGTTTTTT. The full variable domain, rest sourced from reference TRBV5-1 and TRBJ1-4, is KAGVTQTPRYLIKTRGQQVTLSCSPISGHRSVSWYQQTPGQGLQFLFEYFSETQRNKGNFPGRFSGRQFSNSRSEMNVSTLELGDSALYLCASSLGDLTTNEKLFFGSGTQLSVL.

This chain connects TRBV11-2 to TRBJ2-5, with 10 bases aligning to TRBD2. The CDR3 sequence is 15 residues long. The germline V gene encodes CDR1 SGHAT and CDR2 FQNNGV. J was trimmed by 5 bases and V by 3 bases; bases with no gene match: 6. CDR3 protein: CASSFKRGGRETQYF. CDR3 nucleotide sequence: TGTGCCAGCAGCTTCAAGCGGGGGGGCAGGGAGACCCAGTACTTC. Combining the CDR3 with reference TRBV11-2 and TRBJ2-5 gives the whole variable domain EAGVAQSPRYKIIEKRQSVAFWCNPISGHATLYWYQQILGQGPKLLIQFQNNGVVDDSQLPKDRFSAERLKGVDSTLKIQPAKLEDSAVYLCASSFKRGGRETQYFGPGTRLLVL.